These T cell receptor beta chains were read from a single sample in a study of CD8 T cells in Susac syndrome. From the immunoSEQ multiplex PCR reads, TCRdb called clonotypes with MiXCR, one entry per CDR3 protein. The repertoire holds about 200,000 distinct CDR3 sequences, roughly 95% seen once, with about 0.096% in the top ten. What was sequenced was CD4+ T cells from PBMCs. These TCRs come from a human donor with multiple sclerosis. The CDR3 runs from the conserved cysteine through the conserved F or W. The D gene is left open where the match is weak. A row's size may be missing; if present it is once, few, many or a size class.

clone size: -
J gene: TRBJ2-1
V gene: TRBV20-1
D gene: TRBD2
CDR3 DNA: TGCAGTGCTTCACCTAGCGGGAGGGCCCTCAATGAGCAGTTCTTC
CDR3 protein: CSASPSGRALNEQFF

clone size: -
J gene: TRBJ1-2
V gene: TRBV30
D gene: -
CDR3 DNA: TGTGCCTGGAGTGTATCGCCTGTCCGCGGTGGCTACACCTTC
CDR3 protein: CAWSVSPVRGGYTF

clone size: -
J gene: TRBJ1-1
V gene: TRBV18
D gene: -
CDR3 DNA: TGTGCCAGCTCACCCTACGGCTCGGGGAACACTGAAGCTTTCTTT
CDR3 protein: CASSPYGSGNTEAFF

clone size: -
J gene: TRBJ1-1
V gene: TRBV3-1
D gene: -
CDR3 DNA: TGTGCCAGCAGCGATCGGGGGGGCGAAGCTTTCTTT
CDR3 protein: CASSDRGGEAFF

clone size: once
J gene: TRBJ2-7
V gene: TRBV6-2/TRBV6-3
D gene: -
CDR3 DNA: TGTGCCAGCAGTAGGGACATTGAGCAGTACTTC
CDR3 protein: CASSRDIEQYF

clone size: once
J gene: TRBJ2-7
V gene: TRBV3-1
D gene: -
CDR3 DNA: TGTGCCAGCAGCCAGAGACAGTTCTCCTCCTACGAGCAGTACTTC
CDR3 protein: CASSQRQFSSYEQYF

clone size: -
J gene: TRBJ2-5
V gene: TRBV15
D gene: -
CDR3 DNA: TGTGCCACCAGCAGAGCCACCGCCCGACCAGACTTC
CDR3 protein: CATSRATARPDF

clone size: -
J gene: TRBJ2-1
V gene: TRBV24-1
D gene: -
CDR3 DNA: TGTGCCACCAGTCGAGGCGTAAGCTCCTACAATGAGCAGTTCTTC
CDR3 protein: CATSRGVSSYNEQFF

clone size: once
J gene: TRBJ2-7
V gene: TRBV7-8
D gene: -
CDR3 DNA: TGTGCCAGCAGCTTAGAGGGCGTGCGTGGAGCCCACGAGCAGTACTTC
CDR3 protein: CASSLEGVRGAHEQYF

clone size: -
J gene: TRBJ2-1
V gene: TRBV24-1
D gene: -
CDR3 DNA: TGTGCCACCAGTGACTGGCGGGGCCGCAGGAATGAGCAGTTCTTC
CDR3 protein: CATSDWRGRRNEQFF